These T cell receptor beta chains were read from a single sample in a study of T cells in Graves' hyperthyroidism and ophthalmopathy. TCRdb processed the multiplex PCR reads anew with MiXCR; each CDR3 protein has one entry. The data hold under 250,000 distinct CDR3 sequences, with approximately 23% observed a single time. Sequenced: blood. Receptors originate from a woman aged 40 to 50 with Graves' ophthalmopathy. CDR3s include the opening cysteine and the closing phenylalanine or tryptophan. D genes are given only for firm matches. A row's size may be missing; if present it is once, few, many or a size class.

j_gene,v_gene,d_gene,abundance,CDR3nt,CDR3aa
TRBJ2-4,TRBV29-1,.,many,TGCAGCGTTGAGGGCAGGGATCATGCCAAAAACATTCAGTACTTC,CSVEGRDHAKNIQYF
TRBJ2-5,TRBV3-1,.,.,TGTGCCAGCAGCCAAGATTGGGCTAGACAAGAGACCCAGTACTTC,CASSQDWARQETQYF
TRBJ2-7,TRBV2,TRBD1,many,TGTGCCAGCAGAATGACCTGGACAGGGGGGGACCACGAGCAGTACTTC,CASRMTWTGGDHEQYF
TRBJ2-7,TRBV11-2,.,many,TGTGCCAGCAGCTTCTTGCGGGACGAGCAGTACTTC,CASSFLRDEQYF
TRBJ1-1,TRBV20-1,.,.,TGCAGTGTTAGGGGCCGTAAACCGGGGGAAGGTACTGAAGCTTTCTTT,CSVRGRKPGEGTEAFF
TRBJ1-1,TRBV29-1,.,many,TGCAGCGTTGAAGATGCGGGGGGCGGCGGGTCAGCTTTCTTT,CSVEDAGGGGSAFF
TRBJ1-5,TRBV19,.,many,TGTGCCAGTAGTATCACAGGGAGGGGTCAGCCCCAGCATTTT,CASSITGRGQPQHF
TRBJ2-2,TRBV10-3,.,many,TGTGCCATCGCGGGACAAAACACCGGGGAGCTGTTTTTT,CAIAGQNTGELFF
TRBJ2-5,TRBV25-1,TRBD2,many,TGTGCCAGCACCAGACTAGCGGGTGGTGGGGCAGGTGAGACCCAGTACTTC,CASTRLAGGGAGETQYF
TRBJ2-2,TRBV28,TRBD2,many,TGTGCCAGCACCGTCGGGGGGGGGGAGCTGTTTTTT,CASTVGGGELFF
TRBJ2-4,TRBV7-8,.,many,TGTGCCAGCAGCTTAGCCCGCCTCGTCGAGTCCGGACGAGCCAAAAACATTCAGTACTTC,CASSLARLVESGRAKNIQYF
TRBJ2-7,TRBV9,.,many,TGTGCCAGCAGCGTGTGGCCTGGATCCTACGAGCAGTACTTC,CASSVWPGSYEQYF
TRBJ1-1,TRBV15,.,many,TGTGCCACCAGCAGGGATCTTCCGGGGGGGACTGAAGCTTTCTTT,CATSRDLPGGTEAFF
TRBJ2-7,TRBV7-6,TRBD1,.,TGTGCCAGCAGCACGCACCCACAGGGGAGATCGGGGGAGCAGTACTTC,CASSTHPQGRSGEQYF
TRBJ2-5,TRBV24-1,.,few,TGTGCCACCAGTGGGCGTCTGGGCAGGGGGGAAGAGACCCAGTACTTC,CATSGRLGRGEETQYF
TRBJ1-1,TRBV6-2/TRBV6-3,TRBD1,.,TGTGCCAGCAGTTCATACAGGGGGAGAAACTTGAACACTGAAGCTTTCTTT,CASSSYRGRNLNTEAFF
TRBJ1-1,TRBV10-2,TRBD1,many,TGCGCCAGCAGGATGAAACAGGGGGCGCTTGACACTGAAGCTTTCTTT,CASRMKQGALDTEAFF
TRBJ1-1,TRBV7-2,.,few,TGTGCCAGCAGCTGGGGAGGGGTGAACACTGAAGCTTTCTTT,CASSWGGVNTEAFF
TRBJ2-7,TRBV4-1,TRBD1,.,TGCGCCAGCAGCCAAAATACCGACAGGGACTACGAGCAGTACTTC,CASSQNTDRDYEQYF
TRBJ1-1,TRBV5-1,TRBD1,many,TGCGCCAGCAGCTTGGAGGGGGCTGACACTGAAGCTTTCTTT,CASSLEGADTEAFF
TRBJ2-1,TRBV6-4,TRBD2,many,TGTGCCAGCGGGCCGGGACTAGCGGTCAGCTCCTACAATGAGCAGTTCTTC,CASGPGLAVSSYNEQFF
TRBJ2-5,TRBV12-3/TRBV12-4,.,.,TGTGCCAGCACCCGAAACTCGGACGTGGGGACCCAGTACTTC,CASTRNSDVGTQYF
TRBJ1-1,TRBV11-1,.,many,TGTGCCAGCAGCTTTCCCACTCGGAACACTGAAGCTTTCTTT,CASSFPTRNTEAFF
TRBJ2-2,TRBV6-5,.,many,TGTGCCAGCAGAATTCCGGGACGGAACACCGGGGAGCTGTTTTTT,CASRIPGRNTGELFF
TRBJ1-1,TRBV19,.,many,TGTGCCAGTAGTAGTACCCAATGGAGCACTGAAGCTTTCTTT,CASSSTQWSTEAFF
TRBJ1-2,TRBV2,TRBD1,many,TGTGCCAGCAGTCCCCCAACCCTTCAGGGGGCGAATGGCTACACCTTC,CASSPPTLQGANGYTF
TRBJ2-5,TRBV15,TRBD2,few,TGTGCCACCAGCAGAGCGGCGGGAGGGCCATTAGAGACCCAGTACTTC,CATSRAAGGPLETQYF
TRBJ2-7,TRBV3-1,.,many,TGTGCCAGCAGCCGTCAGTTAGGGTACGAGCAGTACTTC,CASSRQLGYEQYF
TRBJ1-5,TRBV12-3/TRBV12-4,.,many,TGTGCCAGCAGTATACGTCGATATAGCAATCAGCCCCAGCATTTT,CASSIRRYSNQPQHF
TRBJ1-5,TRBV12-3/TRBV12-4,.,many,TGTGCCAGCAGTCGCTCACAACGGAATCAGCCCCAGCATTTT,CASSRSQRNQPQHF
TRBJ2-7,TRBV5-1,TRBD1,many,TGCGCCAGCAGCTTGGGACAGGGACAGCTCGACGAGCAGTACTTC,CASSLGQGQLDEQYF
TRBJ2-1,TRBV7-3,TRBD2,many,TGTGCCAGCAGCTACCGACTAGCGGGAGCTTCGGATGAGCAGTTCTTC,CASSYRLAGASDEQFF
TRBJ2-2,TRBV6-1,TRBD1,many,TGTGCCAGCAGGGGACAGCCCTACACCGGGGAGCTGTTTTTT,CASRGQPYTGELFF
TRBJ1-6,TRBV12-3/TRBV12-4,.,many,TGTGCCAGCCGGGACTCCTATAATTCACCCCTCCACTTT,CASRDSYNSPLHF
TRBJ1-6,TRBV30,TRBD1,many,TGTGCCTGGAGTACGGGACAGAATAATTCACCCCTCCACTTT,CAWSTGQNNSPLHF
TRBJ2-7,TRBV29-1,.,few,TGCAGCGCAACAAGGGGGGGGGACGAGCAGTACTTC,CSATRGGDEQYF